Reported below is one TCR beta chain. The antigen is undetermined. The sample is drawn from a study of regulatory dendritic cells for organ transplantation. The CDR3 is 13 residues long. Germline V CDR1 and CDR2: LNHNV, YYDKDF (reference sequence). V was shortened by 0 bases and J by 7 bases, with 7 bases between the two germline ends. General study points: Among resting subsets, memory CD8+ cells contained the most alloreactive clonotypes. Memory T cells were less diverse than naive, with memory CD8+ most oligoclonal. Considerable individual heterogeneity was seen in alloreactive memory CD8+ T cells.

Using immunoSEQ multiplex PCR, the repertoire was profiled, and TCRdb retains in-frame clones only, with some absent. The data show 30,000 to 40,000 clones, around 90% seen once. The chain carries TRBV15 and TRBJ1-5, with no clear D. The specimen sequenced was naive CD4+ T cells from blood. Described subset: CD45RA+ naive T cells. The TCR comes from a human donor in good health. The CDR3 region is CATSREHGQPQHF. In DNA form, the CDR3 reads TGTGCCACCAGCAGAGAACACGGACAGCCCCAGCATTTT.